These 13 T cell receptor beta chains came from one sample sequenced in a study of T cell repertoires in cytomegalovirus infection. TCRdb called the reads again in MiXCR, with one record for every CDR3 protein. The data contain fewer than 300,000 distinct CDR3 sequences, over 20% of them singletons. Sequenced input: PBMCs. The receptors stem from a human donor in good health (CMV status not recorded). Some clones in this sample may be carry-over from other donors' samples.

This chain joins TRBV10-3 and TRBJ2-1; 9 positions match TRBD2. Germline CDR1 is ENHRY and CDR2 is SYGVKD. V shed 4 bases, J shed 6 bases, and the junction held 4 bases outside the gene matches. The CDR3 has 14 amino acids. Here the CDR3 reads CAISGDSGSNEQFF. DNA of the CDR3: TGTGCCATCAGTGGGGATAGCGGGAGCAATGAGCAGTTCTTC.

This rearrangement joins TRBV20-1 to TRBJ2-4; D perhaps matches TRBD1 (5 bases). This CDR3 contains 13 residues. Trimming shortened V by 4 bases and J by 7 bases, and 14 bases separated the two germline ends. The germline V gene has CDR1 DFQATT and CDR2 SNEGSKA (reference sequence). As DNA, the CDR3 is TGCAGTGCTACGGACACTGTTGGGAACATTCAGTACTTC. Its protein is CSATDTVGNIQYF.

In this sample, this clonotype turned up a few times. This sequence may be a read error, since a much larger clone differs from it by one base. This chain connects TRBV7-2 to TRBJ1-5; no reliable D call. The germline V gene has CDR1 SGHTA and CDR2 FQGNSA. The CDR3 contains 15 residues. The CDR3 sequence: CASRPYTDGNRPQHF. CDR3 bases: TGTGCCAGCAGACCCTACACGGACGGTAATCGGCCCCAGCATTTT.

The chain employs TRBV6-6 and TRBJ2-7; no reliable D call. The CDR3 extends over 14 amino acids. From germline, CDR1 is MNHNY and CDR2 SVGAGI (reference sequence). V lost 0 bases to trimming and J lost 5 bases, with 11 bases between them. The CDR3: CASSYSSLGHEQYV. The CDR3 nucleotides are TGTGCCAGCAGTTACTCATCGTTGGGCCACGAGCAGTACGTC.

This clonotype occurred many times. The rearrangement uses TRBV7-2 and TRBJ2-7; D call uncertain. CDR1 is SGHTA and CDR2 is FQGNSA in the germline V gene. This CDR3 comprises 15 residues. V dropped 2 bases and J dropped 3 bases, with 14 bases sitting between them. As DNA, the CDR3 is TGTGCCAGCAGCTTAATATGTGAATCAAACTACGAGCAGTACGTC. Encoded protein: CASSLICESNYEQYV.

The CDR3 here is CASRFRQGSSYEQYF. In DNA, the CDR3 is TGTGCCAGCAGGTTTAGACAGGGTAGCTCCTACGAGCAGTACTTC. V and J are TRBV11-2 and TRBJ2-7, with TRBD1 matching over 7 bases. V was clipped by 6 bases and J by 0 bases; unmatched bases: 8. The CDR3 is made up of 15 amino acids. Germline V gene data show CDR1 as SGHAT and CDR2 as FQNNGV.

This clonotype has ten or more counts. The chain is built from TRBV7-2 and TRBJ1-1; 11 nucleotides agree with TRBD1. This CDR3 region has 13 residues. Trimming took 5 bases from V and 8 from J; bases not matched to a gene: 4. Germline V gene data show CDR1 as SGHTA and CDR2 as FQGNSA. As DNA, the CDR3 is TGTGCCAGCAGCCATGGGACAGGGGGAGAAGCTTTCTTT. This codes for CASSHGTGGEAFF.

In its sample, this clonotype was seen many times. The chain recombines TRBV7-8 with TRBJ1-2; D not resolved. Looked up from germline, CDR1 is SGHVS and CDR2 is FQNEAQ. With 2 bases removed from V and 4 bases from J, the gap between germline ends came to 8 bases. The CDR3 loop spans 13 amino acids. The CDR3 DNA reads TGTGCCAGCAGCTTAACACAGAGCTATGGCTACACCTTC. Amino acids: CASSLTQSYGYTF.

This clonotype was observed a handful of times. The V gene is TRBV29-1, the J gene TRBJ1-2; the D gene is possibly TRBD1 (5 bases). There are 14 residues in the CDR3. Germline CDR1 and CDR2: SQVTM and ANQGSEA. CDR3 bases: TGCAGAGAGGGAGACAGCCGAAATAACTATGGCTACACCTTC. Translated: CREGDSRNNYGYTF.

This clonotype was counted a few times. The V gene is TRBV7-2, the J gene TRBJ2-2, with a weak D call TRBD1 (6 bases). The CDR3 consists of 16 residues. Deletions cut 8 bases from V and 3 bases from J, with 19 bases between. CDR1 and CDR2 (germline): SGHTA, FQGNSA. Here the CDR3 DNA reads TGTGCCAGCGGAACCGGCTCAGGGGTATACACCGGGGAGCTGTTTTTT. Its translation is CASGTGSGVYTGELFF.

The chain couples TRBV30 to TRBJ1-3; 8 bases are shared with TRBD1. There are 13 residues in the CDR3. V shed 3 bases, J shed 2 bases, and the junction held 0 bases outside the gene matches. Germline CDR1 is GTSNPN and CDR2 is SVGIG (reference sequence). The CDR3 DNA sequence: TGTGCCTGGAGACAGGGGGCTGGAAACACCATATATTTT. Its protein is CAWRQGAGNTIYF. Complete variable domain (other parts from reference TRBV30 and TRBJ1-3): SQTIHQWPATLVQPVGSPLSLECTVEGTSNPNLYWYRQAAGRGLQLLFYSVGIGQISSEVPQNLSASRPQDRQFILSSKKLLLSDSGFYLCAWRQGAGNTIYFGEGSWLTVV.

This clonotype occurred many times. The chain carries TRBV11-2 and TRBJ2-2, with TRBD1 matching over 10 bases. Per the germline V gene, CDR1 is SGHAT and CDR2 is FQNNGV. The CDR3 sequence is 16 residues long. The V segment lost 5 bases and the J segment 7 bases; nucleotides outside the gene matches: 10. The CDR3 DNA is TGTGCCAGCAGCGACCCGGGACAGGGGAATATCGGGGAGCTGTTTTTT. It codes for CASSDPGQGNIGELFF.

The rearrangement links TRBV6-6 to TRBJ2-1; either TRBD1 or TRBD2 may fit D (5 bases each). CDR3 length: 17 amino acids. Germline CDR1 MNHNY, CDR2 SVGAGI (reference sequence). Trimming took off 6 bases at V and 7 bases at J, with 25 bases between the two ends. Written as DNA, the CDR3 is TGTGCCAGCAGCCGATTAGGGGCCGACTACGGTTTGAATGAGCAGTTCTTC. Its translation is CASSRLGADYGLNEQFF.